This T cell receptor (beta chain) was recovered during a study of blood T cell repertoires in COVID-19. In the study's own analysis: Estimation of nucleated cell counts relied on the amplification of reference gene primers. Data came from immunoSEQ multiplex PCR; TCRdb stores just in-frame clones and leaves some out. The V and J calls and clone size come from that table; D and trimming were worked out from the DNA. This table holds a few hundred thousand clones, around 87% found once. This TCR was sampled from a man between 18 and 35 years old who had recovered from COVID-19. The sequenced sample consisted of PBMCs or T cells enriched from blood (not recorded which).

CDR3: CASSLGGVVNYGYTF. CDR3 nucleotide sequence: TGTGCCAGCAGCTTGGGGGGCGTGGTTAACTATGGCTACACCTTC. The rearrangement joins TRBV5-4 to TRBJ1-2, with D possibly being TRBD1 (5 bases). Trimming stripped 0 bases from V and 1 base from J, with 10 bases between. This CDR3 has 15 residues. Germline loops: CDR1 SGHNT, CDR2 YYREEE (reference sequence).